The 20 T cell receptor beta chains presented below share a single source sample, sequenced in a study of identifying expanded T cells in peripheral blood. Method: immunoSEQ multiplex PCR; TCRdb's copy keeps in-frame clones and lacks some. The sample includes some 93,000 clones, approximately 86% of them seen just once. Specimen: blood. The receptors here all came from a person aged 18 to 69 in good health.

For this clone: Possible read error: a much larger clone is one base away. The same CDR3 also results from other DNA sequences found in this sample. This chain joins TRBV7-2 and TRBJ1-1; D is uncertain. The germline V and J ends were trimmed by 3 bases and 0 bases, with 2 bases remaining between them. This CDR3 is built from 12 residues. From germline, CDR1 is SGHTA and CDR2 FQGNSA. CDR3 sequence (DNA): TGTGCCAGCAGCTTGGTGAACACTGAAGCTTTCTTT. This translates into CASSLVNTEAFF. The full variable domain, completed using reference TRBV7-2 and TRBJ1-1, is GAGVSQSPSNKVTEKGKDVELRCDPISGHTALYWYRQSLGQGLEFLIYFQGNSAPDKSGLPSDRFSAERTGGSVSTLTIQRTQQEDSAVYLCASSLVNTEAFFGQGTRLTVV.

This sequence joins TRBV5-1 and TRBJ2-3, with 11 bases that match TRBD2. The germline V gene encodes CDR1 SGHRS and CDR2 YFSETQ. Unmatched junction bases numbered 17, after V lost 5 bases and J lost 3 bases. This CDR3 has 19 residues. The CDR3: CASRAPGLAAPEDTDTQYF. CDR3 DNA: TGCGCCAGCAGGGCTCCGGGACTAGCGGCACCCGAGGATACAGATACGCAGTATTTT.

V is TRBV10-3 and J is TRBJ1-6; D is ambiguous. The germline gives CDR1 ENHRY, CDR2 SYGVKD. The CDR3 is 12 residues long. Trimming shortened V by 5 bases and J by 9 bases, and 8 bases separated the two germline ends. The CDR3 protein is CAISNISSPLHF. The DNA for the CDR3 is TGTGCCATCAGTAACATCAGTTCACCCCTCCACTTT.

The chain couples TRBV7-3 to TRBJ2-1; 7 bases match TRBD2. Trimming took 2 bases from V and 5 from J; bases not matched to a gene: 6. Germline V gives CDR1 SGHTA, CDR2 FQGTGA. This CDR3 region has 15 residues. The CDR3 protein is CASSLAGLTNNEQFF. The CDR3 bases are TGTGCCAGCAGCTTAGCGGGACTAACCAACAATGAGCAGTTCTTC.

This clone was recorded once. This sequence joins TRBV11-2 and TRBJ1-3; TRBD1 is a possible D gene (5 bases). The germline V gene encodes CDR1 SGHAT and CDR2 FQNNGV. Trimming left V 1 base short and J 9 bases short, with 13 bases between. There are 14 residues in the CDR3. Here the CDR3 reads CASSLVARASTIYF. As DNA, the CDR3 is TGTGCCAGCAGCTTAGTTGCCAGGGCAAGCACCATATATTTT.

This chain joins TRBV9 and TRBJ2-1; 10 nucleotides match TRBD2. The junction had 4 bases not matched to a gene; V was cut back by 0 bases and J by 7 bases. The CDR3 loop spans 15 amino acids. Germline V CDR1 and CDR2: SGDLS, YYNGEE. CDR3 in amino acids: CASSVEGTSENEQFF. As DNA, the CDR3 is TGTGCCAGCAGCGTAGAAGGGACTAGCGAAAATGAGCAGTTCTTC.

The V and J genes are TRBV7-8 and TRBJ1-2; D not certain. The germline V and J ends were trimmed by 2 bases and 5 bases, with 15 bases remaining between them. The CDR3 sequence is 15 residues long. Germline V gene data show CDR1 as SGHVS and CDR2 as FQNEAQ. The CDR3 region is CASSLLPDRVYGYTF. The DNA for the CDR3 is TGTGCCAGCAGCTTACTCCCCGACCGGGTTTATGGCTACACCTTC.

The J gene is TRBJ2-1, the V gene TRBV5-1, with TRBD2 matching 8 bases. The CDR3 is 15 amino acids. V lost 0 bases and J lost 16; bases outside the gene matches: 15. The V gene's germline CDR1 is SGHRS and CDR2 YFSETQ. CDR3 sequence reads: CASSLAGGTTTFSFF. CDR3 sequence (DNA): TGCGCCAGCAGCTTGGCGGGAGGGACCACAACATTCAGTTTCTTC. The whole variable domain, remainder taken from reference TRBV5-1 and TRBJ2-1, is KAGVTQTPRYLIKTRGQQVTLSCSPISGHRSVSWYQQTPGQGLQFLFEYFSETQRNKGNFPGRFSGRQFSNSRSEMNVSTLELGDSALYLCASSLAGGTTTFSFFGPGTRLTVL.

The chain uses TRBV12-5 and TRBJ2-1, with 8 bases that match TRBD2. The V gene end was trimmed by 6 bases and the J gene end by 0 bases; junction bases not matched to a gene: 16. CDR1 LGHNT and CDR2 FRNRAP come from the germline V gene. The CDR3 runs to 19 residues. This chain's CDR3 is CASGPLGREVLSSYNEQFF. DNA for the CDR3: TGTGCTAGTGGCCCACTCGGGCGGGAGGTTTTAAGCTCCTACAATGAGCAGTTCTTC.

The rearrangement joins TRBV11-2 to TRBJ2-1; 15 bases are shared with TRBD2. V shed 5 bases, J shed 5 bases, and the junction held 7 bases outside the gene matches. Germline-derived CDR1 and CDR2 are SGHAT and FQNNGV. This CDR3 is built from 17 residues. CDR3 residues: CASSLGTSGRSNNEQFF. The CDR3 bases are TGTGCCAGCAGCCTCGGGACTAGCGGGAGGTCCAACAATGAGCAGTTCTTC. Full variable domain (missing parts from reference TRBV11-2 and TRBJ2-1): EAGVAQSPRYKIIEKRQSVAFWCNPISGHATLYWYQQILGQGPKLLIQFQNNGVVDDSQLPKDRFSAERLKGVDSTLKIQPAKLEDSAVYLCASSLGTSGRSNNEQFFGPGTRLTVL.

This chain links TRBV19 with TRBJ1-2, with D perhaps TRBD1 (5 bases). The germline V and J ends were trimmed by 7 bases and 8 bases, with 23 bases remaining between them. Germline assignment: CDR1 LNHDA and CDR2 SQIVND (reference sequence). The CDR3 extends over 15 amino acids. The CDR3 loop is CASNPAGHGPYGYTF. Written as DNA, the CDR3 is TGTGCCAGTAACCCCGCCGGACACGGACCCTACGGCTACACCTTC.

This chain joins TRBV19 and TRBJ1-5; the match to TRBD1 covers 10 bases. Germline CDR1 and CDR2: LNHDA and SQIVND (reference sequence). Trimming cost V 7 bases and J 6 bases; bases outside gene matches: 6. The length of the CDR3 is 14 residues. The CDR3 loop reads CASKPGQGSQPQHF. CDR3 DNA sequence: TGTGCCAGTAAACCGGGACAGGGGAGTCAGCCCCAGCATTTT.

V is TRBV7-6 and J is TRBJ1-3; no clear D. CDR1 is SGHVS and CDR2 is FNYEAQ in the germline V gene. Trimming shortened V by 4 bases and J by 0 bases, and 10 bases separated the two germline ends. The CDR3 has 15 residues. CDR3 bases: TGTGCCAGCAGCTCCCCTTATAGCTCTGGAAACACCATATATTTT. Amino acids: CASSSPYSSGNTIYF.

This chain joins TRBV18 and TRBJ1-2, with D unclear. In germline, CDR1 is KGHSH, CDR2 LQKENI. Trimming cost V 4 bases and J 3 bases, with 15 bases left between them. This CDR3 has 15 amino acids. The CDR3 DNA follows: TGTGCCAGCTCACTAAGCCTAAAATCGGACTATGGCTACACCTTC. Its translation is CASSLSLKSDYGYTF.

This rearrangement joins TRBV2 to TRBJ2-3; the D is unclear. Germline V gives CDR1 SNHLY, CDR2 FYNNEI. The CDR3 totals 12 residues. V was trimmed by 4 bases and J by 1 base, leaving 3 bases between them. CDR3 bases: TGTGCCAGCAGTGCCCGCACAGATACGCAGTATTTT. It codes for CASSARTDTQYF.

The chain combines TRBV15 with TRBJ1-1; 9 nucleotides agree with TRBD1. Germline CDR1 reads LNHNV; CDR2 reads YYDKDF (reference sequence). The CDR3 is 15 residues long. With 3 bases clipped from V and 1 base from J, the junction kept 3 bases outside the gene matches. The CDR3 DNA is TGTGCCACCAGCAGCATACAGGGGGCGAACACTGAAGCTTTCTTT. Its protein product is CATSSIQGANTEAFF. The full variable domain, with the rest looked up from reference TRBV15 and TRBJ1-1, is DAMVIQNPRYQVTQFGKPVTLSCSQTLNHNVMYWYQQKSSQAPKLLFHYYDKDFNNEADTPDNFQSRRPNTSFCFLDIRSPGLGDTAMYLCATSSIQGANTEAFFGQGTRLTVV.

This chain uses TRBV10-2 with TRBJ2-3; 13 bases align to TRBD2. Germline V gene sequence: CDR1 WSHSY, CDR2 SAAADI. The CDR3 covers 17 residues. J gave up 2 bases and V 5 bases, and 7 bases lay outside the gene matches. CDR3 nucleotide sequence: TGCGCCAGCAGTCCTTTGACTAGCGGGGGGCCCACAGATACGCAGTATTTT. Its translation: CASSPLTSGGPTDTQYF.

This sequence joins TRBV7-3 and TRBJ1-1; 10 bases are shared with TRBD1. The CDR3 spans 16 residues. Per germline, CDR1 SGHTA and CDR2 FQGTGA. With V trimmed by 3 bases and J by 0 bases, 4 bases remained unmatched. The CDR3 DNA follows: TGTGCCAGCAGCTTGGGGGACAGGGGAGTGAACACTGAAGCTTTCTTT. It codes for CASSLGDRGVNTEAFF.

The V and J genes are TRBV5-1 and TRBJ2-1; D tentatively reads TRBD1 or TRBD2 (5 bases each). V shed 5 bases and J shed 5 bases, with 23 bases lying between them. The CDR3 has 17 amino acids. The germline CDR1 and CDR2 sequences are SGHRS and YFSETQ. This CDR3 reads CASSGSLSRDRDNEQFF. CDR3 bases: TGCGCCAGCAGTGGTTCTCTATCACGGGACCGAGACAATGAGCAGTTCTTC.

J is TRBJ1-1 and V is TRBV10-3, with D unresolved. The germline CDR1 and CDR2 sequences are ENHRY and SYGVKD. This CDR3 has 15 amino acids. Trimming removed 1 base from V and 5 bases from J, with 14 bases in between. CDR3 protein: CAISELGLAGTEAFF. The DNA for the CDR3 is TGTGCCATCAGTGAGTTAGGACTCGCTGGGACTGAAGCTTTCTTT.